The 11 T cell receptor beta chains listed next were all sequenced from one sample in a study of PD-1 blockade in mismatch repair-deficient tumors. Some clones are missing from TCRdb's copy, which holds only in-frame ones; the method was immunoSEQ multiplex PCR. The sample shows around 15,000 clones, around 82% of them seen only once. The material was PBMCs, obtained 4 weeks after starting pembrolizumab. The receptor source for this set is an adult with mismatch repair-deficient cancer.

The chain links TRBV21-1 to TRBJ2-7; the table's D call, TRBD2, was not checked against the DNA. TRBV21-1 is recorded as a pseudogene. The CDR3 totals 19 residues. CDR3 sequence: CASSRSPGAAGGPKYEQYF. CDR3 DNA sequence: TGTGCCAGCAGCAGATCACCCGGGGCAGCGGGAGGGCCGAAGTACGAGCAGTACTTC.

This clone was observed a handful of times. This chain links TRBV6-5 with TRBJ2-7, with D possibly being TRBD1 (5 bases). Germline V gene data show CDR1 as MNHEY and CDR2 as SVGAGI. V was shortened by 6 bases and J by 2 bases, with 11 bases between the two germline ends. The CDR3 has 13 residues. CDR3 bases: TGTGCCAGCAGGCTTACAGGTACCTACGAGCAGTACTTC. Protein sequence: CASRLTGTYEQYF.

V is TRBV20-1 and J is TRBJ2-7, with unresolved D. Germline V lookup: CDR1 DFQATT, CDR2 SNEGSKA (reference sequence). V was cut by 3 bases and J by 3 bases, with 3 bases left in between. This CDR3 has 10 amino acids. CDR3 protein: CSASVYEQYF. As DNA, the CDR3 is TGCAGTGCTAGCGTCTACGAGCAGTACTTC.

V usage is TRBV5-1 and J usage is TRBJ2-1, with 9 bases identical to TRBD2. J was trimmed by 5 bases and V by 1 base; bases with no gene match: 4. The germline gives CDR1 SGHRS, CDR2 YFSETQ. The CDR3 sequence is 15 residues long. The CDR3, as DNA: TGCGCCAGCAGCTTGACTAGCGGGCCGAACAATGAGCAGTTCTTC. Translation: CASSLTSGPNNEQFF.

The gene calls are TRBV7-2 and TRBJ2-5; 9 bases fit TRBD2. J was trimmed by 11 bases and V by 3 bases; bases with no gene match: 10. The germline CDR1 and CDR2 sequences are SGHTA and FQGNSA. The CDR3 is made up of 14 amino acids. The CDR3 nucleotides read TGTGCCAGCAGCTTGACTAGCGGAGTGGGGGAGCAGTACTTC. It yields the protein CASSLTSGVGEQYF.

This chain joins TRBV4-1 and TRBJ2-2; 7 bases fit TRBD1. V lost 1 base and J lost 6; bases outside the gene matches: 11. The CDR3 totals 17 residues. Germline V gene sequence: CDR1 MGHRA, CDR2 YSYEKL. The DNA of the CDR3 is TGCGCCAGCAGCCAAGTTCGTACAGGGGTTTTCGCCGGGGAGCTGTTTTTT. The encoded protein is CASSQVRTGVFAGELFF.

This chain joins TRBV2 and TRBJ1-1; 8 bases agree with TRBD1. The germline CDR1 and CDR2 sequences are SNHLY and FYNNEI. The CDR3 length is 14 residues. V was pared by 3 bases and J by 11 bases, with 11 bases of the junction left unmatched. CDR3: CASSDPSRGQRAFF. CDR3 nucleotides: TGTGCCAGCAGTGACCCTTCCAGGGGGCAAAGGGCTTTCTTT.

The rearrangement uses TRBV27 and TRBJ1-2; TRBD1 might be the D (6 bases). The CDR3 contains 15 residues. Trimming removed 2 bases from V and 8 bases from J, with 18 bases in between. CDR1 MNHEY and CDR2 SMNVEV come from the germline V gene (reference sequence). This chain's CDR3 is CASSLSGRGREGYTF. DNA of the CDR3: TGTGCCAGCAGTTTAAGTGGCAGGGGAAGAGAGGGCTACACCTTC.

The chain uses TRBV7-2 and TRBJ2-1; D unresolved. The CDR3 length is 13 residues. Germline assignment: CDR1 SGHTA and CDR2 FQGNSA. Trimming took off 1 base at V and 9 bases at J, with 10 bases between the two ends. In DNA, the CDR3 is TGTGCCAGCAGCTTAGACACCGTCCGTGAGCAGTTCTTC. Protein: CASSLDTVREQFF.

The gene calls are TRBV7-2 and TRBJ1-5; TRBD1 agrees at 7 bases. After removal of 3 bases from V and 0 bases from J, the junction contained 2 bases not matched to a gene. This CDR3 is built from 15 residues. In germline, CDR1 is SGHTA, CDR2 FQGNSA. The CDR3 sequence: CASSLGTVSNQPQHF. The DNA for the CDR3 is TGTGCCAGCAGCTTGGGGACAGTTAGCAATCAGCCCCAGCATTTT.

The chain recombines TRBV14 with TRBJ2-1; D might be TRBD2 (6 bases). The V gene's germline CDR1 is SGHDN and CDR2 FVKESK. V shed 2 bases and J shed 0 bases, with 14 bases lying between them. This CDR3 spans 17 amino acids. Here the CDR3 reads CASSQTPSVGSYNEQFF. In DNA, the CDR3 is TGTGCCAGCAGCCAAACTCCTAGCGTCGGCTCCTACAATGAGCAGTTCTTC.